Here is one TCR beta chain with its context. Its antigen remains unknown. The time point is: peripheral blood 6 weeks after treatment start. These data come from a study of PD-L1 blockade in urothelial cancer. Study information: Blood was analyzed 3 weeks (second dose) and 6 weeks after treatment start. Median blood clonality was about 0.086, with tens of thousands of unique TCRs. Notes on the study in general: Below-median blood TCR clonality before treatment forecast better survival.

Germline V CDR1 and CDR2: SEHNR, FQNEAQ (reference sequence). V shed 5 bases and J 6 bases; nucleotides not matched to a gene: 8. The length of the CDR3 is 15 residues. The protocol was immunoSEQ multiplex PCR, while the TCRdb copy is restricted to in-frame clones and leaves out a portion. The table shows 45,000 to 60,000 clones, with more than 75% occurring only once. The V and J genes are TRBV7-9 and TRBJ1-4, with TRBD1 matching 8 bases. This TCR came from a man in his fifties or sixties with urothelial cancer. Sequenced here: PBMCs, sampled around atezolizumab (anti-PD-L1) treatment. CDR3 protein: CASSPQGVDDEKLFF. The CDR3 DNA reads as TGTGCCAGCAGCCCACAGGGGGTGGATGATGAAAAACTGTTTTTT.